These 27 T cell receptor beta chains share one sample of origin, sequenced in a study of CD8+CD57+ T cells in acquired aplastic anemia. Template material for TCR beta VDJ and CDR3 profiling consisted of genomic DNA. TCRdb reanalysed the reads using MiXCR and keeps one entry per CDR3 protein. The table records over 150,000 distinct CDR3 sequences, approximately 52% of them present only once. Sequences were obtained from sorted CD4+, CD8+, or CD8+CD57+ T cells (not recorded which) from PBMCs. These receptors originate from a human donor in good health, serving as a control.

For this clonotype: A much bigger clone sits one base away, suggesting this may be a read error. V and J are TRBV11-3 and TRBJ2-7; possibly TRBD1 for D (6 bases). The V end was cut by 0 bases, the J end by 10 bases, with 10 bases between. CDR3 size: 12 residues. CDR1 is SGHNT, CDR2 YENEEA, per germline. The CDR3 reads CASSLEQGRQYF. CDR3 in DNA: TGTGCCAGCAGCTTAGAGCAGGGGCGACAGTACTTC.

This chain connects TRBV20-1 to TRBJ2-5, with D uncertain. The CDR3 has 10 residues. Trimming took off 2 bases at V and 5 bases at J, with 3 bases between the two ends. Germline CDR1 reads DFQATT; CDR2 reads SNEGSKA (reference sequence). CDR3 sequence (DNA): TGCAGTGCTAGAAGGGAGACCCAGTACTTC. Protein: CSARRETQYF.

The rearrangement joins TRBV15 to TRBJ1-3; D call uncertain. The CDR3 spans 11 residues. Looked up from germline, CDR1 is LNHNV and CDR2 is YYDKDF (reference sequence). Trimming took off 1 base at V and 5 bases at J, with 0 bases between the two ends. CDR3 region: CATSRGNTIYF. DNA for the CDR3: TGTGCCACCAGCAGAGGAAACACCATATATTTT. The full variable domain, completed using reference TRBV15 and TRBJ1-3, is DAMVIQNPRYQVTQFGKPVTLSCSQTLNHNVMYWYQQKSSQAPKLLFHYYDKDFNNEADTPDNFQSRRPNTSFCFLDIRSPGLGDTAMYLCATSRGNTIYFGEGSWLTVV.

This clonotype has a count of ten or more. This sequence joins TRBV20-1 and TRBJ2-1, with 8 bases lining up with TRBD2. Germline CDR1 DFQATT, CDR2 SNEGSKA (reference sequence). Trimming cost V 4 bases and J 1 base; bases outside gene matches: 3. The CDR3 has 14 amino acids. CDR3 nucleotides: TGCAGTGCTATCGGGGGGGGGTCCTACAATGAGCAGTTCTTC. It translates to CSAIGGGSYNEQFF.

The chain recombines TRBV12-3 or TRBV12-4 with TRBJ2-3, with 13 bases matching TRBD2. Trimming took 4 bases from V and 3 from J; bases not matched to a gene: 10. The CDR3 runs to 18 residues. CDR3 loop: CASSSGLAGDLMTDTQYF. The CDR3 DNA sequence: TGTGCCAGCAGTTCCGGACTAGCGGGGGACCTAATGACAGATACGCAGTATTTT.

This clonotype was recorded at least ten times. The CDR3 sequence is CASSQGPGEKLFF. CDR3 DNA sequence: TGCGCCAGCAGTCAGGGGCCTGGGGAAAAACTGTTTTTT. The chain recombines TRBV5-1 with TRBJ1-4, with a tentative D call TRBD1 (6 bases). This CDR3 contains 13 residues. The V gene's germline CDR1 is SGHRS and CDR2 YFSETQ. The germline V and J ends were trimmed by 5 bases and 8 bases, with 13 bases remaining between them.

As regards this clonotype: A read error may account for a junction end that differs from germline. The V and J genes are TRBV11-3 and TRBJ1-1; D might be TRBD1 (5 bases). Germline V CDR1 and CDR2: SGHNT, YENEEA. The CDR3 contains 13 residues. This chain's CDR3 is CASSLGLGTGAFF. The CDR3 nucleotides are TGTGCCAGCAGCTTAGGACTGGGGACTGGAGCTTTCTTT.

The rearrangement joins TRBV27 to TRBJ2-1; D is possibly TRBD1 (5 bases). Germline V gene data show CDR1 as MNHEY and CDR2 as SMNVEV (reference sequence). The CDR3 spans 16 residues. V dropped 4 bases and J dropped 5 bases, with 18 bases sitting between them. The CDR3 here is CASSSQGQAFHNEQFF. Written as DNA, the CDR3 is TGTGCCAGCAGTTCTCAGGGCCAAGCCTTTCACAATGAGCAGTTCTTC.

The table lists this clonotype with many counts. V gene TRBV19 combines with J gene TRBJ1-1; 7 bases align to TRBD1. CDR3 length equals 16 residues. Germline V gene lookup returns CDR1 LNHDA and CDR2 SQIVND (reference sequence). The J segment lost 0 bases and the V segment lost 4 bases, leaving 8 bases of the junction unmatched. The chain's CDR3 is CASSTAKGQMNTEAFF. In DNA form, the CDR3 reads TGTGCCAGTAGTACCGCCAAGGGACAGATGAACACTGAAGCTTTCTTT.

The chain recombines TRBV19 with TRBJ1-6; TRBD1 matches 10 bases. The CDR3 has 15 residues. Germline V gene data show CDR1 as LNHDA and CDR2 as SQIVND (reference sequence). The junction had 8 bases not matched to a gene; V was cut back by 4 bases and J by 11 bases. The CDR3: CASSTQGQGRTPLHF. CDR3 DNA: TGTGCCAGTAGTACGCAGGGACAGGGGAGGACACCCCTCCACTTT.

This clonotype appeared a few times. The genes are TRBV27 and TRBJ2-2, with TRBD1 identical over 7 bases. Germline V gene data show CDR1 as MNHEY and CDR2 as SMNVEV (reference sequence). V was clipped by 6 bases and J by 3 bases; unmatched bases: 13. This CDR3 contains 17 residues. The CDR3 loop is CASRRDRSSGYTGELFF. The CDR3 nucleotides are TGTGCCAGCAGAAGGGACAGATCGTCAGGATACACCGGGGAGCTGTTTTTT.

The rearrangement links TRBV19 to TRBJ2-7; possible D gene TRBD1, 5 bases. There are 13 residues in the CDR3. Deletions cut 9 bases from V and 2 bases from J, with 14 bases between. In germline, CDR1 is LNHDA, CDR2 SQIVND (reference sequence). DNA of the CDR3: TGTGCCAGCAGTTGGCAGGGCGCCTACGAGCAGTACTTC. Its protein product is CASSWQGAYEQYF.

The gene calls are TRBV9 and TRBJ2-5; TRBD2 matches at 13 bases. Germline assignment: CDR1 SGDLS and CDR2 YYNGEE. J gave up 5 bases and V 4 bases, and 8 bases lay outside the gene matches. The CDR3 consists of 16 residues. In nucleotides, the CDR3 is TGTGCCAGCAGCTCGTCCGGGACTAGCGGGACCGAGACCCAGTACTTC. It translates to CASSSSGTSGTETQYF.

This clonotype occurred once. The V and J genes are TRBV12-3 or TRBV12-4 and TRBJ2-7, with a weak D call TRBD1 (5 bases). This CDR3 is built from 14 residues. V was shortened by 7 bases and J by 0 bases, with 13 bases between the two germline ends. The CDR3 bases are TGTGCCAGCAAAAATGCGGACACCTCCTACGAGCAGTACTTC. Protein sequence: CASKNADTSYEQYF.

This clonotype was recorded many times. The chain uses TRBV20-1 and TRBJ1-1, with 8 bases that match TRBD1. This CDR3 spans 14 amino acids. CDR1 is DFQATT, CDR2 SNEGSKA, per germline (reference sequence). The junction had 9 bases not matched to a gene; V was cut back by 6 bases and J by 3 bases. CDR3 nucleotides: TGCAGTGCCACGACAGGGGCAGGGGACACTGAAGCTTTCTTT. It is translated as CSATTGAGDTEAFF.

Of note for this clonotype: The conserved phenylalanine or tryptophan is not found at the CDR3 terminus, so this likely reflects a read error. The DNA is left out, because the CDR3 cannot be placed on it with certainty; the CDR3 is given as TCRdb lists it. This chain connects TRBV7-3 to TRBJ2-5; TRBD2 is the table's D call and was not checked against the DNA. Germline CDR1 is SGHTA and CDR2 is FQGTGA. The length of the CDR3 is 10 amino acids, counting both ends. This chain's CDR3 is CASSLTKIAG.

This clonotype was picked up a small number of times. V gene TRBV15 combines with J gene TRBJ2-7; 11 nucleotides agree with TRBD1. Trimming cost V 3 bases and J 4 bases; bases outside gene matches: 2. This CDR3 comprises 14 residues. Per germline, CDR1 LNHNV and CDR2 YYDKDF (reference sequence). CDR3 residues: CATSSRDRGYEQYF. As DNA, the CDR3 is TGTGCCACCAGCAGCAGGGACAGGGGGTACGAGCAGTACTTC.

The chain is built from TRBV10-1 and TRBJ2-5; D could derive from TRBD1 or TRBD2 (5 bases each). This CDR3 has 15 residues. Deletions cut 8 bases from V and 1 base from J, with 17 bases between. The V gene's germline CDR1 is WNHNN and CDR2 SYGVQD (reference sequence). The CDR3 loop is CASSPPWGIQETQYF. CDR3 DNA sequence: TGCGCCAGCTCACCACCGTGGGGGATCCAAGAGACCCAGTACTTC.

The chain recombines TRBV7-6 with TRBJ2-3, with 12 bases aligning to TRBD2. CDR1 SGHVS and CDR2 FNYEAQ come from the germline V gene. The V segment lost 5 bases and the J segment 6 bases; nucleotides outside the gene matches: 9. This CDR3 is built from 16 residues. In DNA, the CDR3 is TGTGCCAGCAGCCCCGGACTAGCGGGGTTTAGGGATACGCAGTATTTT. Translation gives CASSPGLAGFRDTQYF. The full variable domain, in which reference TRBV7-6 and TRBJ2-3 provide the parts outside the CDR3, is GAGVSQSPRYKVTKRGQDVALRCDPISGHVSLYWYRQALGQGPEFLTYFNYEAQQDKSGLPNDRFSAERPEGSISTLTIQRTEQRDSAMYRCASSPGLAGFRDTQYFGPGTRLTVL.

This clonotype was counted many times. V is TRBV6-6 and J is TRBJ2-1, with 12 bases aligning to TRBD2. V lost 4 bases to trimming and J lost 4 bases; unmatched junction nucleotides: 2. This CDR3 spans 15 amino acids. Germline CDR1 MNHNY, CDR2 SVGAGI (reference sequence). The chain's CDR3 is CASSWTSGVYNEQFF. The CDR3 DNA follows: TGTGCCAGCAGTTGGACTAGCGGGGTATACAATGAGCAGTTCTTC.

This clonotype was recorded at least ten times. The J gene is TRBJ2-3, the V gene TRBV2; D is unresolved. CDR1 SNHLY and CDR2 FYNNEI come from the germline V gene. The CDR3 is made up of 14 amino acids. The V and J ends lost 5 bases and 2 bases respectively, with 11 bases between them. CDR3 region: CASSWFLSTDTQYF. The CDR3 DNA is TGTGCCAGCAGTTGGTTCCTATCCACAGATACGCAGTATTTT.

The chain recombines TRBV15 with TRBJ2-7; D not resolved. The CDR3 runs 12 residues. Germline assignment: CDR1 LNHNV and CDR2 YYDKDF (reference sequence). V was shortened by 2 bases and J by 2 bases, with 4 bases between the two germline ends. CDR3 amino acids: CATSRSAYEQYF. The CDR3 DNA follows: TGTGCCACCAGCAGATCCGCCTACGAGCAGTACTTC.

The chain recombines TRBV10-3 with TRBJ2-1; D gene ambiguous. Germline assignment: CDR1 ENHRY and CDR2 SYGVKD. With 5 bases removed from V and 0 bases from J, the gap between germline ends came to 11 bases. The CDR3 is 15 amino acids. This chain's CDR3 is CAISKAESSYNEQFF. The CDR3, as DNA: TGTGCCATCAGTAAGGCGGAGAGCTCCTACAATGAGCAGTTCTTC.

This clonotype appeared many times. The V and J genes are TRBV2 and TRBJ2-3, with 9 bases aligning to TRBD2. Germline CDR1 reads SNHLY; CDR2 reads FYNNEI. This CDR3 has 14 residues. With 7 bases clipped from V and 7 bases from J, the junction kept 9 bases outside the gene matches. The CDR3 sequence is CASNGGGAGNTQYF. CDR3 in DNA: TGTGCCAGCAATGGCGGGGGGGCTGGGAATACGCAGTATTTT.

In regard to this clonotype: The conserved phenylalanine or tryptophan is not found at the CDR3 terminus, so this likely reflects a read error. The chain recombines TRBV5-1 with TRBJ1-2; TRBD1 agrees at 7 bases. CDR3 length equals 15 residues. The germline gives CDR1 SGHRS, CDR2 YFSETQ. CDR3 loop: CASSFFLGTDYGYTL. The CDR3 DNA reads as TGTGCCAGCAGCTTTTTTCTCGGGACAGACTATGGCTACACCCTC.

This chain connects TRBV29-1 to TRBJ1-1, with TRBD1 matching 7 bases. J gave up 4 bases and V 7 bases, and 6 bases lay outside the gene matches. This CDR3 has 12 residues. Germline V gene sequence: CDR1 SQVTM, CDR2 ANQGSEA. CDR3 amino acids: CSGTQGGTEAFF. As DNA, the CDR3 is TGCAGCGGAACTCAGGGGGGCACTGAAGCTTTCTTT.

This clonotype has just a few counts. This chain links TRBV10-3 with TRBJ1-1; no reliable D call. Germline CDR1 reads ENHRY; CDR2 reads SYGVKD. The CDR3 has 13 amino acids. V was clipped by 5 bases and J by 2 bases, with 9 bases between them. CDR3 residues: CAISRTANTEAFF. In DNA form, the CDR3 reads TGTGCCATCAGTAGGACGGCTAACACTGAAGCTTTCTTT.